This record concerns one T cell receptor beta chain sequence. Its antigen is still unknown. This record comes from a study of cytotoxic CD8 clonotypes in ibrutinib-treated CLL. At the level of the study: Partial response occurred in some 25 patients and complete response in 2; at median about 72 months, 14 remained remitted and roughly 12 progressed.

TCRdb keeps only in-frame clones here, not all; method: immunoSEQ multiplex PCR. This table has approximately 12,000 clones, less than 80% appearing once. Overall study findings and caveats: Clonality increased at ibrutinib response and stayed stable in sustained remission. At progression, however, it fell back toward baseline.

The sample in question was PBMCs, obtained before ibrutinib treatment. This TCR was recovered from a human donor with chronic lymphocytic leukemia.

This chain's CDR3 is CASSGPDRSTEAFF. DNA of the CDR3: TGTGCCAGCAGCGGACCCGACAGAAGCACTGAAGCTTTCTTT. The J gene is TRBJ1-1, the V gene TRBV9; a possible D gene is TRBD1 (5 bases). The germline V gene encodes CDR1 SGDLS and CDR2 YYNGEE. V was pared by 3 bases and J by 4 bases, with 13 bases between. This CDR3 contains 14 residues.